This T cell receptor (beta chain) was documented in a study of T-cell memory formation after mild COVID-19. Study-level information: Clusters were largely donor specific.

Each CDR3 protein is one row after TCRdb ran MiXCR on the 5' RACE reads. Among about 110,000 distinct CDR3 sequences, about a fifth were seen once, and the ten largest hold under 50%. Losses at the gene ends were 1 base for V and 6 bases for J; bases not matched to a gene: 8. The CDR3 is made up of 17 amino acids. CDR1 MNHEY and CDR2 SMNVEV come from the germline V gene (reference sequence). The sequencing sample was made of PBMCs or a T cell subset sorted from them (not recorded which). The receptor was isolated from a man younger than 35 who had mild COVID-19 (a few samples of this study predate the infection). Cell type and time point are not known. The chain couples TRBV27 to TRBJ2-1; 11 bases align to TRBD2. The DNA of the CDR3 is TGTGCCAGCAGTTTATTGTTCACTAGCGGGGGTAGCAATGAGCAGTTCTTC. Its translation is CASSLLFTSGGSNEQFF.